These 17 T cell receptor beta chains were sequenced from one sample in a study of cytomegalovirus exposure and HLA in healthy donors. Primers: 60 Vbeta forward and 13 Jbeta reverse. Only in-frame clones appear in the TCRdb table, and some are missing; sequencing was by immunoSEQ multiplex PCR. The table has around 230,000 clones, 75% to 80% seen once; the top ten hold about 2%. Sample: PBMCs. Receptor source: a male donor in good health and CMV-seronegative.

J is TRBJ2-3 and V is TRBV5-1, with TRBD1 identical over 8 bases. Germline CDR1 is SGHRS and CDR2 is YFSETQ. V lost 0 bases to trimming and J lost 4 bases; unmatched junction nucleotides: 4. This CDR3 has 15 residues. CDR3 coding DNA: TGCGCCAGCAGCTTGGGGACAGGGAACCCAGATACGCAGTATTTT. Residues: CASSLGTGNPDTQYF.

The V gene is TRBV10-3, the J gene TRBJ2-3; the match to TRBD2 covers 7 bases. CDR1 and CDR2 (germline): ENHRY, SYGVKD. After removal of 8 bases from V and 3 bases from J, the junction contained 8 bases not matched to a gene. The CDR3 has 14 amino acids. CDR3: CAIRSAGRTDTQYF. Written as DNA, the CDR3 is TGTGCCATCCGTTCAGCGGGGAGAACAGATACGCAGTATTTT.

This sequence joins TRBV6-4 and TRBJ2-3; D remains ambiguous. This CDR3 has 13 residues. Germline V gene data show CDR1 as MRHNA and CDR2 as SNTAGT. Trimming left V 5 bases short and J 3 bases short, with 9 bases between. CDR3 sequence (DNA): TGTGCCAGCAGTATATACGCGACAGATACGCAGTATTTT. This codes for CASSIYATDTQYF.

The V call is TRBV18, the J call TRBJ2-5; 7 bases are a match to TRBD1. The junction had 8 bases not matched to a gene; V was cut back by 3 bases and J by 4 bases. The CDR3 runs 15 residues. The germline gives CDR1 KGHSH, CDR2 LQKENI. The CDR3 sequence: CASSPPGQAGETQYF. The CDR3 DNA is TGTGCCAGCTCACCCCCCGGACAGGCGGGAGAGACCCAGTACTTC.

The rearrangement joins TRBV5-1 to TRBJ1-1; 8 nucleotides align to TRBD1. Trimming at V came to 2 bases and at J to 1 base, leaving 7 bases not matched to a gene. The CDR3 runs 16 residues. Germline loops: CDR1 SGHRS, CDR2 YFSETQ. As DNA, the CDR3 is TGCGCCAGCAGCTTAGGACAGGGACGGGGGAACACTGAAGCTTTCTTT. It codes for CASSLGQGRGNTEAFF.

The chain links TRBV6-6 to TRBJ1-2; TRBD1 matches 8 bases. Germline lookup yields CDR1 MNHNY and CDR2 SVGAGI (reference sequence). The length of the CDR3 is 14 residues. Germline trimming cut 4 bases from V and 3 bases from J; bases unmatched to any gene: 4. The CDR3 DNA reads as TGTGCCAGCAGTTCCTCAGGGGGCGACTATGGCTACACCTTC. It encodes CASSSSGGDYGYTF.

V gene TRBV13 combines with J gene TRBJ1-2, with no clear D. The CDR3 consists of 15 residues. V lost 5 bases and J 3 bases, leaving 16 bases between the germline ends. Germline V gene lookup returns CDR1 PRHDT and CDR2 FYEKMQ (reference sequence). The DNA for the CDR3 is TGTGCCAGCAGCCTTAAATTGGAGGCTGACTATGGCTACACCTTC. Translated: CASSLKLEADYGYTF.

The CDR3 nucleotides are TGTGCCAGCAGTTGGGCAGGGGAGAGGGCCCTCCACTTT. Translation: CASSWAGERALHF. This chain connects TRBV27 to TRBJ1-6, with D possibly matching TRBD1 (6 bases). Trimming left V 4 bases short and J 14 bases short, with 15 bases between. The CDR3 is made up of 13 amino acids. CDR1 and CDR2 (germline): MNHEY, SMNVEV (reference sequence).

The rearrangement links TRBV7-8 to TRBJ2-7; no clear D. Germline V gene data show CDR1 as SGHVS and CDR2 as FQNEAQ. This CDR3 is 14 amino acids long. Deletions cut 2 bases from V and 1 base from J, with 9 bases between. In nucleotides, the CDR3 is TGTGCCAGCAGCTTATTCCCGGTATCCTACGAGCAGTACTTC. Translated: CASSLFPVSYEQYF.

The CDR3 bases are TGTGCCACCACCACCCACCCGGGACAGGGGTATGAGCAGTTCTTC. Translated, it gives CATTTHPGQGYEQFF. The rearrangement links TRBV15 to TRBJ2-1, with 10 bases lining up with TRBD1. Germline values: CDR1 LNHNV, CDR2 YYDKDF (reference sequence). This CDR3 is built from 15 residues. The V and J ends lost 7 bases and 8 bases, in that order; junction bases with no gene match: 11.

The chain recombines TRBV28 with TRBJ2-2; 8 bases are shared with TRBD1. Losses at the gene ends were 2 bases for V and 6 bases for J; bases not matched to a gene: 2. There are 14 residues in the CDR3. The germline V gene encodes CDR1 MDHEN and CDR2 SYDVKM. The CDR3 DNA follows: TGTGCCAGCAGTTTAGCAGGGGGCTCCGGGGAGCTGTTTTTT. Translating gives CASSLAGGSGELFF.

This chain connects TRBV5-4 to TRBJ1-4; D is undetermined. The CDR3 is 15 residues long. Per germline, CDR1 SGHNT and CDR2 YYREEE (reference sequence). Trimming removed 2 bases from V and 1 base from J, with 9 bases in between. The CDR3 region is CASSFYGRTNEKLFF. CDR3 DNA sequence: TGTGCCAGCAGCTTTTACGGGAGAACTAATGAAAAACTGTTTTTT. The full variable domain, its missing parts supplied by reference TRBV5-4 and TRBJ1-4, is ETGVTQSPTHLIKTRGQQVTLRCSSQSGHNTVSWYQQALGQGPQFIFQYYREEENGRGNFPPRFSGLQFPNYSSELNVNALELDDSALYLCASSFYGRTNEKLFFGSGTQLSVL.

J is TRBJ1-5 and V is TRBV2; D gene ambiguous. Trimming took 5 bases from V and 0 from J, leaving 8 bases between them. Germline CDR1 and CDR2: SNHLY and FYNNEI. This CDR3 region has 14 residues. CDR3 in amino acids: CASSTAYSNQPQHF. The CDR3 nucleotides read TGTGCCAGCAGTACAGCCTATAGCAATCAGCCCCAGCATTTT.

In its sample, this clone was seen a few times. The CDR3 loop reads CASSVDRTGGNTGELFF. The CDR3 nucleotides read TGTGCCAGCAGCGTAGACAGGACAGGGGGGAACACCGGGGAGCTGTTTTTT. The rearrangement uses TRBV9 and TRBJ2-2; 10 bases are shared with TRBD1. Trimming took 0 bases from V and 1 from J; bases not matched to a gene: 3. CDR1 and CDR2 from the germline V gene are SGDLS and YYNGEE. CDR3 length: 17 amino acids.

This clone appeared a few times. The V and J genes are TRBV11-2 and TRBJ2-7; 11 nucleotides agree with TRBD2. V lost 3 bases and J lost 2; bases outside the gene matches: 3. Per the germline V gene, CDR1 is SGHAT and CDR2 is FQNNGV. The CDR3 extends over 15 amino acids. The CDR3 bases are TGTGCCAGCAGCTTTGGACTAGCGGGTCCCTACGAGCAGTACTTC. It encodes CASSFGLAGPYEQYF.

The CDR3 reads CSVVSGLGDEQFF. The CDR3 DNA is TGCAGCGTTGTATCGGGGTTAGGTGATGAGCAGTTCTTC. J is TRBJ2-1 and V is TRBV29-1, with D tentatively TRBD2 (5 bases). The CDR3 consists of 13 residues. Germline V gene sequence: CDR1 SQVTM, CDR2 ANQGSEA. Trimming pared 4 bases from V and 8 bases from J, leaving 15 bases between.

The rearrangement uses TRBV4-3 and TRBJ2-7; possibly TRBD2 for D (5 bases). The CDR3 length is 15 residues. The V end lost 0 bases, the J end lost 7 bases, and 16 bases lay between the germline ends. Looked up from germline, CDR1 is LGHNA and CDR2 is YSLEER. The CDR3 sequence: CASSQDMGSSGEQYF. CDR3 sequence (DNA): TGCGCCAGCAGCCAAGATATGGGTAGTTCGGGGGAGCAGTACTTC.